This is a list of T cell receptor beta chains from one sample in a study of identical twins. One entry per CDR3 protein results from TCRdb running MiXCR on the 5' RACE reads. The sample has about 1.7 million distinct CDR3 sequences; under 35% are singletons. The specimen was cord blood. The source is a newborn girl in good health. Both conserved end residues are part of each CDR3. The D gene is left open where the match is weak. Size tells how often a clone was seen (once, few, many) or the class of an expanded clone, and some rows leave it out.

v_call: TRBV7-2; d_call: NA; j_call: TRBJ2-7; clone_size: many; cdr3_aa: CASSLTALLPYEQYF; cdr3_nt: TGTGCCAGCAGCCTGACAGCACTGTTACCCTACGAGCAGTACTTC
v_call: TRBV14; d_call: TRBD1; j_call: TRBJ2-7; clone_size: few; cdr3_aa: CASSQVGTGKYEQYF; cdr3_nt: TGTGCCAGCAGCCAAGTTGGGACAGGAAAATACGAGCAGTACTTC
v_call: TRBV28; d_call: TRBD1; j_call: TRBJ1-2; clone_size: few; cdr3_aa: CASSWVTGGDYYGYTF; cdr3_nt: TGTGCCAGCAGTTGGGTAACAGGGGGCGATTACTATGGCTACACCTTC
v_call: TRBV15; d_call: NA; j_call: TRBJ2-7; clone_size: NA; cdr3_aa: CATSRDLSYEQYF; cdr3_nt: TGTGCCACCAGCAGAGATTTGTCCTACGAGCAGTACTTC
v_call: TRBV6-5; d_call: TRBD1; j_call: TRBJ2-1; clone_size: many; cdr3_aa: CASSYSRQGAYNEQFF; cdr3_nt: TGTGCCAGCAGTTATTCCAGACAGGGGGCCTACAATGAGCAGTTCTTC
v_call: TRBV20-1; d_call: TRBD1; j_call: TRBJ2-2; clone_size: NA; cdr3_aa: CSAYRDSNTGELFF; cdr3_nt: TGCAGTGCTTACAGGGACAGTAACACCGGGGAGCTGTTTTTT
v_call: TRBV29-1; d_call: TRBD2; j_call: TRBJ2-3; clone_size: NA; cdr3_aa: CSVGGLAGGPRKTDTQYF; cdr3_nt: TGCAGCGTTGGGGGACTAGCGGGAGGGCCCAGAAAAACAGATACGCAGTATTTT
v_call: TRBV2; d_call: NA; j_call: TRBJ1-1; clone_size: NA; cdr3_aa: CARREQLLEAFF; cdr3_nt: TGTGCCAGGAGGGAACAGCTCTTGGAAGCTTTCTTT
v_call: TRBV5-1; d_call: NA; j_call: TRBJ2-3; clone_size: few; cdr3_aa: CASRDGDSTDTQYF; cdr3_nt: TGCGCCAGCAGAGATGGGGACAGCACAGATACGCAGTATTTT
v_call: TRBV6-5; d_call: NA; j_call: TRBJ2-5; clone_size: NA; cdr3_aa: CASSYPGPGRTKYQETQYF; cdr3_nt: TGTGCCAGCAGTTACCCGGGTCCGGGACGGACGAAGTACCAAGAGACCCAGTACTTC
v_call: TRBV11-2; d_call: NA; j_call: TRBJ1-2; clone_size: NA; cdr3_aa: CASSSLEPAYGYTF; cdr3_nt: TGTGCCAGCAGCTCTCTTGAGCCCGCCTATGGCTACACCTTC
v_call: TRBV9; d_call: TRBD1; j_call: TRBJ1-2; clone_size: NA; cdr3_aa: CASSVGTATRYGYTF; cdr3_nt: TGTGCCAGCAGCGTTGGGACAGCTACCCGATATGGCTACACCTTC
v_call: TRBV3-1; d_call: NA; j_call: TRBJ1-2; clone_size: NA; cdr3_aa: CASSPQETINYGYTF; cdr3_nt: TGTGCCAGCAGCCCTCAGGAGACTATTAACTATGGCTACACCTTC
v_call: TRBV9; d_call: NA; j_call: TRBJ2-3; clone_size: few; cdr3_aa: CASSPSGHSTDTQYF; cdr3_nt: TGTGCCAGCAGCCCCAGCGGGCATAGCACAGATACGCAGTATTTT
v_call: TRBV5-1; d_call: NA; j_call: TRBJ2-3; clone_size: few; cdr3_aa: CASSLRYNWDTQYF; cdr3_nt: TGCGCCAGCAGCTTGAGATACAACTGGGATACGCAGTATTTT
v_call: TRBV12-3/TRBV12-4; d_call: NA; j_call: TRBJ2-1; clone_size: NA; cdr3_aa: CASSPWADSSNEQFF; cdr3_nt: TGTGCCAGCAGCCCTTGGGCGGATAGCAGCAATGAGCAGTTCTTC
v_call: TRBV2; d_call: TRBD2; j_call: TRBJ2-1; clone_size: NA; cdr3_aa: CASRERTSVDEQFF; cdr3_nt: TGTGCCAGCCGAGAGCGGACTAGTGTAGATGAGCAGTTCTTC
v_call: TRBV29-1; d_call: NA; j_call: TRBJ1-2; clone_size: many; cdr3_aa: CSVDGSYGYTF; cdr3_nt: TGCAGCGTTGACGGGTCCTATGGCTACACCTTC
v_call: TRBV5-1; d_call: NA; j_call: TRBJ2-4; clone_size: few; cdr3_aa: CASSLLQRGSKNIQYF; cdr3_nt: TGCGCCAGCAGCTTATTGCAGCGTGGGTCCAAAAACATTCAGTACTTC
v_call: TRBV5-6; d_call: NA; j_call: TRBJ2-7; clone_size: NA; cdr3_aa: CASSLGTLVYEQYF; cdr3_nt: TGTGCCAGCAGCCTAGGAACACTGGTCTACGAGCAGTACTTC
v_call: TRBV20-1; d_call: TRBD2; j_call: TRBJ2-1; clone_size: few; cdr3_aa: CSARALDSGRAYEQFF; cdr3_nt: TGCAGTGCTAGAGCCCTTGATAGCGGGAGGGCATATGAGCAGTTCTTC
v_call: TRBV5-4; d_call: TRBD2; j_call: TRBJ2-1; clone_size: NA; cdr3_aa: CASSDKAGGPWDEQFF; cdr3_nt: TGTGCCAGCAGCGATAAAGCGGGAGGGCCGTGGGATGAGCAGTTCTTC
v_call: TRBV19; d_call: TRBD1; j_call: TRBJ1-5; clone_size: NA; cdr3_aa: CASSVPGQGRNQPQHF; cdr3_nt: TGTGCCAGTAGTGTTCCGGGACAGGGCCGCAATCAGCCCCAGCATTTT
v_call: TRBV29-1; d_call: NA; j_call: TRBJ2-1; clone_size: NA; cdr3_aa: CSVEFRDTQETQFF; cdr3_nt: TGCAGCGTTGAATTCCGGGACACCCAAGAGACCCAGTTCTTC
v_call: TRBV6-1; d_call: NA; j_call: TRBJ1-5; clone_size: many; cdr3_aa: CASSVGQNQPQHF; cdr3_nt: TGTGCCAGCAGCGTAGGACAAAATCAGCCCCAGCATTTT
v_call: TRBV7-2; d_call: NA; j_call: TRBJ2-3; clone_size: NA; cdr3_aa: CASSLAQGTTDTQYF; cdr3_nt: TGTGCCAGCAGCTTAGCGCAGGGGACCACAGATACGCAGTATTTT
v_call: TRBV12-3/TRBV12-4; d_call: NA; j_call: TRBJ2-5; clone_size: NA; cdr3_aa: CASSPGLPSGNEQYF; cdr3_nt: TGTGCCAGCAGTCCAGGCCTGCCCTCGGGCAATGAGCAGTACTTC
v_call: TRBV27; d_call: TRBD1; j_call: TRBJ1-5; clone_size: NA; cdr3_aa: CASSPGTGGAYSNQPQHF; cdr3_nt: TGTGCCAGCAGTCCCGGGACAGGGGGCGCATATAGCAATCAGCCCCAGCATTTT
v_call: TRBV12-3/TRBV12-4; d_call: NA; j_call: TRBJ1-4; clone_size: NA; cdr3_aa: CASTLGRGRGEKLFF; cdr3_nt: TGTGCCAGCACCCTAGGGCGGGGGAGAGGGGAAAAACTGTTTTTT
v_call: TRBV27; d_call: TRBD2; j_call: TRBJ2-1; clone_size: few; cdr3_aa: CASRPRASGNAYNEQFF; cdr3_nt: TGTGCCAGCAGGCCGAGGGCTAGCGGGAATGCCTACAATGAGCAGTTCTTC
v_call: TRBV11-2; d_call: NA; j_call: TRBJ1-1; clone_size: NA; cdr3_aa: CASSSRGDRFMNTEAFF; cdr3_nt: TGTGCCAGCAGCTCCCGGGGCGACAGGTTTATGAACACTGAAGCTTTCTTT
v_call: TRBV6-1; d_call: TRBD2; j_call: TRBJ2-3; clone_size: NA; cdr3_aa: CATESGRAADTQYF; cdr3_nt: TGTGCCACCGAAAGCGGGAGGGCCGCAGATACGCAGTATTTT
v_call: TRBV15; d_call: TRBD2; j_call: TRBJ2-7; clone_size: few; cdr3_aa: CATSSDGTSYEQYF; cdr3_nt: TGTGCCACCAGCAGCGATGGGACTAGCTACGAGCAGTACTTC
v_call: TRBV11-2; d_call: NA; j_call: TRBJ1-5; clone_size: NA; cdr3_aa: CASSSSLIQPQHF; cdr3_nt: TGTGCCAGCAGCTCCTCCCTTATACAGCCCCAGCATTTT
v_call: TRBV20-1; d_call: NA; j_call: TRBJ1-2; clone_size: few; cdr3_aa: CSASRGASFYGYTF; cdr3_nt: TGCAGTGCTAGTCGGGGGGCTTCCTTCTATGGCTACACCTTC
v_call: TRBV27; d_call: TRBD2; j_call: TRBJ2-3; clone_size: few; cdr3_aa: CASSLIGRGRGTDTQYF; cdr3_nt: TGTGCCAGCAGTTTGATCGGTCGCGGGAGGGGCACAGATACGCAGTATTTT
v_call: TRBV27; d_call: NA; j_call: TRBJ2-1; clone_size: NA; cdr3_aa: CASSLRSRSYNEQFF; cdr3_nt: TGTGCCAGCAGTTTAAGATCTAGAAGCTACAATGAGCAGTTCTTC
v_call: TRBV25-1; d_call: NA; j_call: TRBJ1-2; clone_size: few; cdr3_aa: CASSDLGRQSGYTF; cdr3_nt: TGTGCCAGCAGTGATCTAGGGAGGCAATCTGGCTACACCTTC
v_call: TRBV11-2; d_call: TRBD1; j_call: TRBJ2-2; clone_size: NA; cdr3_aa: CASSSRGQGTTGELFF; cdr3_nt: TGTGCCAGCAGCTCCCGGGGACAGGGAACCACCGGGGAGCTGTTTTTT
v_call: TRBV6-7; d_call: NA; j_call: TRBJ2-1; clone_size: few; cdr3_aa: CASSYSRLAGSEQFF; cdr3_nt: TGTGCCAGCAGTTACTCGAGGTTAGCCGGGTCTGAGCAGTTCTTC
v_call: TRBV12-3/TRBV12-4; d_call: NA; j_call: TRBJ1-2; clone_size: many; cdr3_aa: CASSSQGAYGYTF; cdr3_nt: TGTGCCAGCAGTTCCCAGGGAGCCTATGGCTACACCTTC
v_call: TRBV20-1; d_call: TRBD2; j_call: TRBJ2-3; clone_size: NA; cdr3_aa: CSASNRLAGNPSTDTQYF; cdr3_nt: TGCAGTGCTAGTAATCGGCTAGCGGGGAACCCTAGCACAGATACGCAGTATTTT